This TCR beta chain was profiled in a study of type 1 regulatory T cells. Study at large: T-allo10 is a Tr1-enriched, alloantigen-specific CD4 T cell product made in vitro.

Overall study findings and caveats: Tr1 cells had a more restricted TCR repertoire than non-Tr1 cells.

For this clonotype: Antigen specificity is unknown.

TCRdb re-analysed the reads in MiXCR, keeping a single row per CDR3 protein. This sample yields more than 50,000 distinct CDR3 sequences, of which roughly two thirds are seen a single time; less than 2% belongs to the top ten. Germline CDR1 is DFQATT and CDR2 is SNEGSKA (reference sequence). This CDR3 has 16 amino acids. J lost 5 bases, V lost 6 bases, and 11 bases had no gene match. The genes are TRBV20-1 and TRBJ2-5; 14 bases align to TRBD2. The source of this sequence is a human donor in good health. Sequencing was carried out using cultured non-Tr1 T cells, either the whole culture or a sorted T cell fraction (not recorded which). The CDR3 sequence: CSAVTSGRAVGETQYF. The CDR3 bases are TGCAGTGCGGTGACTAGCGGGAGGGCGGTTGGTGAGACCCAGTACTTC.